This is a list of T cell receptor beta chains from one sample in a study of blood T cells in healthy people across ages. TCRdb processed the 5' RACE reads anew with MiXCR; each CDR3 protein has one entry. The sample includes approximately 600,000 distinct CDR3 sequences, approximately 59% of them seen just once. Sequencing was carried out using blood. The receptors were gathered from a man in his sixties in good health. Both conserved end residues are part of each CDR3. The order of the fields is V gene, clone size, D gene, J gene, CDR3 DNA, CDR3 protein. D genes are given only for firm matches. Not every row has a clone size; where given, it reads once, few, many or a size class.

>TRBV20-1|-|-|TRBJ2-1
TGCAGTGCTATGGTGGGGGGCCGGAGTGGTGAGCAGTTCTTC
CSAMVGGRSGEQFF
>TRBV6-5|-|-|TRBJ2-7
TGTGCCAGCAGTTCCCCCGGAACCCACGAGCAGTACTTC
CASSSPGTHEQYF
>TRBV9|-|-|TRBJ1-1
TGTGCCAGCAGTGACTTGGCCCGCACTGAAGCTTTCTTT
CASSDLARTEAFF
>TRBV7-2|-|-|TRBJ1-5
TGTGCCAGCAGCCCCAGGGGAGGTAGCAATCAGCCCCAGCATTTT
CASSPRGGSNQPQHF
>TRBV2|-|-|TRBJ2-5
TGTGCCAGCATGTCAGACAGCGGAAGAGTAGAGACCCAGTACTTC
CASMSDSGRVETQYF
>TRBV4-1|many|TRBD2|TRBJ2-1
TGCGCCAGCAGCCCAACTCTAGCGGGGGGAATCTACAATGAGCAGTTCTTC
CASSPTLAGGIYNEQFF
>TRBV12-3/TRBV12-4|few|-|TRBJ2-7
TGTGCCAGCAGTTGGACTATCGGCTCCTACAATGAGCAGTACTTC
CASSWTIGSYNEQYF
>TRBV3-1|many|-|TRBJ1-1
TGTGCCAGCAGCCTGAAAGGAGGCACTGAAGCTTTCTTT
CASSLKGGTEAFF
>TRBV3-1|-|-|TRBJ1-6
TGTGCCAGCAGCCAAGAAAAGGTCAGCTATAATTCACCCCTCCACTTT
CASSQEKVSYNSPLHF
>TRBV7-9|-|TRBD1|TRBJ1-5
TGTGCCAGCAGCTCCGCCTGGCAGGGGGCCGGTCAGCCCCAGCATTTT
CASSSAWQGAGQPQHF
>TRBV20-1|once|TRBD2|TRBJ2-1
TGCAGTGCTCTCGGACTAGTAAAGAGTGAGCAGTTCTTC
CSALGLVKSEQFF
>TRBV4-2|-|-|TRBJ2-3
TGTGCCAGCAGCCAAGACTTGATAGGAGATACGCAGTATTTT
CASSQDLIGDTQYF
>TRBV9|-|TRBD1|TRBJ2-3
TGTGCCAGCAGCGTAGGGACAGGGCAGGGCACAGATACGCAGTATTTT
CASSVGTGQGTDTQYF